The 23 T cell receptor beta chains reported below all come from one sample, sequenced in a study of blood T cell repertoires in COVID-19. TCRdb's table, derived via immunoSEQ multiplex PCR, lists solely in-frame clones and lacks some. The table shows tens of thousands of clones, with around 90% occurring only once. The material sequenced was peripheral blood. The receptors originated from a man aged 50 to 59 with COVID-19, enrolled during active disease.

CDR3 sequence reads: CASRVSASGTHNGYTF. Written as DNA, the CDR3 is TGTGCCAGCAGAGTCTCTGCTTCCGGGACTCACAATGGCTACACCTTC. The V call is TRBV2, the J call TRBJ1-2, with TRBD1 as a possible D gene (5 bases). V was clipped by 6 bases and J by 6 bases, with 23 bases between them. The CDR3 totals 16 residues. Germline CDR1 SNHLY, CDR2 FYNNEI.

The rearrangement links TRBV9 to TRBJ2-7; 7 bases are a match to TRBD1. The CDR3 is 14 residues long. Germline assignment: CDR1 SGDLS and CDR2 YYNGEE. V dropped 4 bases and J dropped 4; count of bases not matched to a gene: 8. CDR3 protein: CASSSGTVQYEQYF. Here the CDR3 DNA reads TGTGCCAGCAGCTCCGGGACAGTTCAATACGAGCAGTACTTC.

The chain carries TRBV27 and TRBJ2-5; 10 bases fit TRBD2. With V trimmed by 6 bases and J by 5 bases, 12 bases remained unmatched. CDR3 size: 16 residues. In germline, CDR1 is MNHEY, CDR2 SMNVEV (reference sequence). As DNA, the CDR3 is TGTGCCAGCAGCCGTCTCTTAGCGGGAGGAGGGGAGACCCAGTACTTC. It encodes CASSRLLAGGGETQYF.

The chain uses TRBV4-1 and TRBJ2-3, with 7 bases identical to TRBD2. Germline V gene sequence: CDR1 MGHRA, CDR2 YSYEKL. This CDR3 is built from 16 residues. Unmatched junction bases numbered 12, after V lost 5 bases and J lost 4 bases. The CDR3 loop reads CASSTGASGGADTQYF. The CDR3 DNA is TGCGCCAGCAGCACCGGGGCTAGCGGAGGGGCAGATACGCAGTATTTT.

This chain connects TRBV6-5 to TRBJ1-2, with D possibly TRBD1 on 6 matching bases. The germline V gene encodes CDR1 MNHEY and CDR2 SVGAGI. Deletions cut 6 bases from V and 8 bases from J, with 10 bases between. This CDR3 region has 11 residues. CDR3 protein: CASRRDTGYTF. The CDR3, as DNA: TGTGCCAGCAGGAGGGACACCGGCTACACCTTC.

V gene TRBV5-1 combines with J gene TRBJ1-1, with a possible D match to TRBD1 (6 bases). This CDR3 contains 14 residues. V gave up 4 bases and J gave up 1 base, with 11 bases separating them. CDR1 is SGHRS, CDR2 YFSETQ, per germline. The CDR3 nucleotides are TGCGCCAGCAGCCCTCGAGGGGGGAACACTGAAGCTTTCTTT. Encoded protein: CASSPRGGNTEAFF.

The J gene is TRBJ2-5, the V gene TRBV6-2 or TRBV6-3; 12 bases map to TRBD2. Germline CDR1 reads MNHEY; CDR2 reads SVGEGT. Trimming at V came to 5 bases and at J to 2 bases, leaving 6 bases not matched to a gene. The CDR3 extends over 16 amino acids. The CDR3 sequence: CASSPGTSGPQETQYF. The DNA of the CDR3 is TGTGCCAGCAGTCCCGGGACTAGCGGGCCACAAGAGACCCAGTACTTC.

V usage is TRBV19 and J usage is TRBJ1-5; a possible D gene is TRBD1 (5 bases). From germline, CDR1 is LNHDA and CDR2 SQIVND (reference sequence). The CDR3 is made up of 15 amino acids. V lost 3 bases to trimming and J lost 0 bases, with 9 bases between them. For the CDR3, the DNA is TGTGCCAGTAGTATTTTGGGGCCTAGCAATCAGCCCCAGCATTTT. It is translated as CASSILGPSNQPQHF.

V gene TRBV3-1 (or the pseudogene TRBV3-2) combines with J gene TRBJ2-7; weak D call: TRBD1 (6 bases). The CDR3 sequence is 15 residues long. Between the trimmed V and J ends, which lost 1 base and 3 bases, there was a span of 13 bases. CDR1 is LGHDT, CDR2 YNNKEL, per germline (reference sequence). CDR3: CASSQGGTRSYEQYF. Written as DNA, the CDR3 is TGTGCCAGCAGCCAAGGAGGGACAAGAAGCTACGAGCAGTACTTC.

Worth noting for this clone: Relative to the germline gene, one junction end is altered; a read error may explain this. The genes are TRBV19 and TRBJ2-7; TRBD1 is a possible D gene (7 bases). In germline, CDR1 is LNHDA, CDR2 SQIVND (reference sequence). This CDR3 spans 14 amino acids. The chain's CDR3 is CTSSPGGTVYEQYF. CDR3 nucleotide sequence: TGTACCAGTAGTCCCGGAGGGACAGTCTACGAGCAGTACTTC.

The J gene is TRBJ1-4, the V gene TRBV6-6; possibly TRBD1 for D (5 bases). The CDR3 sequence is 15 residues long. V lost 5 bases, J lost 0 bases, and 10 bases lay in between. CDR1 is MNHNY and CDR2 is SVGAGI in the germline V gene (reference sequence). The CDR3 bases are TGTGCCAGCAGTGACACAGGTTCAACTAATGAAAAACTGTTTTTT. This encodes CASSDTGSTNEKLFF.

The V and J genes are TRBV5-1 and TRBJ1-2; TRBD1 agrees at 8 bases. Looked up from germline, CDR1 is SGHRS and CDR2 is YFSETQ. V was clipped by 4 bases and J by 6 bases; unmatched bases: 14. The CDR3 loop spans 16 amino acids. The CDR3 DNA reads TGCGCCAGCAGCCCAACACAGGGGGGGGATCGGAATGGCTACACCTTC. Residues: CASSPTQGGDRNGYTF.

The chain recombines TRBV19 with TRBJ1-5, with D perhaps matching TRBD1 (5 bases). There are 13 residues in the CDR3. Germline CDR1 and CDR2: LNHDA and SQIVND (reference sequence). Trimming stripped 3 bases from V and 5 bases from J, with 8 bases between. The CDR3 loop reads CASSISGYQPQHF. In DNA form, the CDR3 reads TGTGCCAGTAGTATCTCAGGGTATCAGCCCCAGCATTTT.

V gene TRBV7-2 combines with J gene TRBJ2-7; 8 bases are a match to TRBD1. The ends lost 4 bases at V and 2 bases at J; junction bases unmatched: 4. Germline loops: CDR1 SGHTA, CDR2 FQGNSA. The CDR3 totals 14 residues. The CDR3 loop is CASSYRDRTYEQYF. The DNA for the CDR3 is TGTGCCAGCAGCTACCGGGACAGGACCTACGAGCAGTACTTC. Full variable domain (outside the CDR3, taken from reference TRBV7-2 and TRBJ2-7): GAGVSQSPSNKVTEKGKDVELRCDPISGHTALYWYRQSLGQGLEFLIYFQGNSAPDKSGLPSDRFSAERTGGSVSTLTIQRTQQEDSAVYLCASSYRDRTYEQYFGPGTRLTVT.

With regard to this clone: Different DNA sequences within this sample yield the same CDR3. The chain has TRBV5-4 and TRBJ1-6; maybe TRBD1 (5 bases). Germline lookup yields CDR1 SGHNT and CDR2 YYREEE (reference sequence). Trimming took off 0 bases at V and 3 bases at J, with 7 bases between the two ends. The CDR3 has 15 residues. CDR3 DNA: TGTGCCAGCAGCTTGGGGGGGGGCTATAATTCACCCCTCCACTTT. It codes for CASSLGGGYNSPLHF.

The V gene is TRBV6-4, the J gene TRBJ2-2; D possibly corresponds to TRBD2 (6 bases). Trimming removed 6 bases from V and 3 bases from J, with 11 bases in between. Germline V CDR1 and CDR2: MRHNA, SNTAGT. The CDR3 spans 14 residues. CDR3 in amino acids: CASSPGTDTGELFF. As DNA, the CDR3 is TGTGCCAGCAGCCCCGGGACTGACACCGGGGAGCTGTTTTTT.

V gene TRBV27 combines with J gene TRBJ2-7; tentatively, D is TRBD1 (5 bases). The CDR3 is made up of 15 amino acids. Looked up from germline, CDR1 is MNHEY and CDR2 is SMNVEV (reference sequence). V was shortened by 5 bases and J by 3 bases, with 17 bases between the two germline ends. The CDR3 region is CASSPLPGHLYEQYF. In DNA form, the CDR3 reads TGTGCCAGCAGTCCACTCCCTGGACACCTCTACGAGCAGTACTTC.

The CDR3 DNA follows: TGTGCCAGCAGTGAGGGACAGGGGAGATTCACTGAAGCTTTCTTT. Its protein product is CASSEGQGRFTEAFF. The V gene is TRBV6-1, the J gene TRBJ1-1, with 10 bases lining up with TRBD1. CDR3 length: 15 amino acids. Trimming at V came to 3 bases and at J to 4 bases, leaving 5 bases not matched to a gene. CDR1 is MNHNS and CDR2 is SASEGT in the germline V gene.

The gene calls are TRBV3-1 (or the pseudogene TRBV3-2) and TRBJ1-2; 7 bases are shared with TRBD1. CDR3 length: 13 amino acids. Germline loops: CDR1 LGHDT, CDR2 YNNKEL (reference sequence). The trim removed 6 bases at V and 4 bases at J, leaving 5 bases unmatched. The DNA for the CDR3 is TGTGCCAGCAGATCGGGACAGTCCTATGGCTACACCTTC. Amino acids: CASRSGQSYGYTF.

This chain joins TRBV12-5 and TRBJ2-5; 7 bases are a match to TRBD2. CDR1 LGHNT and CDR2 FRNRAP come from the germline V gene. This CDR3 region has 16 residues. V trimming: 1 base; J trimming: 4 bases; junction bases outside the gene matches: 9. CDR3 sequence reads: CASGLGEGLRGETQYF. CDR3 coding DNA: TGTGCTAGTGGTTTGGGGGAGGGGCTTCGGGGAGAGACCCAGTACTTC.

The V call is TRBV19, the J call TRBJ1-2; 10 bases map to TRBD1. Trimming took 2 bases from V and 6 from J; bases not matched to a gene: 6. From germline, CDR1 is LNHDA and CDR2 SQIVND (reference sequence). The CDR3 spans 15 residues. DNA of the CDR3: TGTGCCAGTAGTATAAAGGCGGGACAGGGGCATGGCTACACCTTC. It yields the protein CASSIKAGQGHGYTF.

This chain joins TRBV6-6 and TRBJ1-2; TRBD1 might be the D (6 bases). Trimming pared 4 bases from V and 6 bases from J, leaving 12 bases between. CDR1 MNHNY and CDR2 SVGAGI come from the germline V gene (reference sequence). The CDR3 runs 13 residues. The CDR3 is CASSWGYRDGYTF. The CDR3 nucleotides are TGTGCCAGCAGTTGGGGGTACAGGGATGGCTACACCTTC.

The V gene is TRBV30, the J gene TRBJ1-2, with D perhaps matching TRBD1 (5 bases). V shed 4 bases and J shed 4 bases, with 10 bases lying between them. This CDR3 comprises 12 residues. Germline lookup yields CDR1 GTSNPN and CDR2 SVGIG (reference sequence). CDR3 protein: CAWTQGGYGYTF. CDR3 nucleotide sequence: TGTGCCTGGACTCAGGGAGGCTATGGCTACACCTTC.